The 10 T cell receptor beta chains reported below all come from one sample, sequenced in a study of monozygotic twins with inflammatory bowel disease. TCRdb reprocessed the 5' RACE reads and stores each CDR3 protein as one record, lacking DNA. This listing includes more than 85,000 distinct CDR3 sequences. The material sequenced was blood. These receptor sequences come from a human donor with ulcerative colitis or Crohn's disease, or a healthy co-twin of an affected twin (not recorded which).

V gene TRBV15 combines with J gene TRBJ2-7; TCRdb proposes TRBD2, but this gene call is untestable without DNA. This CDR3 comprises 15 residues. In germline, CDR1 is LNHNV, CDR2 YYDKDF (reference sequence). CDR3 region: CATSRDLAASYEQYF.

The chain couples TRBV29-1 to TRBJ2-2. The CDR3 loop spans 13 amino acids. Germline CDR1 and CDR2: SQVTM and ANQGSEA. The CDR3: CSVVLENTGELFF.

The chain recombines TRBV20-1 with TRBJ2-7; TCRdb gives TRBD2 as the D gene, but with no DNA this cannot be confirmed. This CDR3 is 15 amino acids long. CDR1 and CDR2 (germline): DFQATT, SNEGSKA (reference sequence). The CDR3 sequence is CSAREASGRAGEQYF.

The V and J genes are TRBV24-1 and TRBJ2-1; TCRdb reports TRBD1, a call that lacks DNA to check it against. Germline V gene sequence: CDR1 KGHDR, CDR2 SFDVKD. This CDR3 region has 15 residues. CDR3 protein: CATSARDRDLNEQFF.

The chain combines TRBV20-1 with TRBJ2-5; with no DNA, the TCRdb D assignment of TRBD1 cannot be verified. Germline-derived CDR1 and CDR2 are DFQATT and SNEGSKA (reference sequence). CDR3 size: 14 residues. CDR3 residues: CSAREPRQGGSQYF.

The chain uses TRBV28 and TRBJ2-5; the TCRdb D gene call, TRBD1, has no DNA to confirm it. Looked up from germline, CDR1 is MDHEN and CDR2 is SYDVKM. The CDR3 has 14 residues. The CDR3 here is CASSPLAGEATQYF.

V usage is TRBV2 and J usage is TRBJ2-3; TCRdb's D call of TRBD2 is untestable without DNA. The V gene's germline CDR1 is SNHLY and CDR2 FYNNEI. The CDR3 is 17 residues long. The CDR3 loop is CASSDPVAGTSTDTQYF.

The chain is built from TRBV7-2 and TRBJ1-3; the TCRdb call, TRBD1, lacks DNA for checking. The germline V gene has CDR1 SGHTA and CDR2 FQGNSA. CDR3 length: 14 amino acids. This CDR3 is CASSLGQGGNTIYF.

V gene TRBV6-1 combines with J gene TRBJ2-2; TCRdb designates TRBD2, a call that cannot be tested without DNA. The CDR3 length is 14 residues. Germline-derived CDR1 and CDR2 are MNHNS and SASEGT. The CDR3 protein is CASRVEGLTGELFF.

The chain employs TRBV12-3 or TRBV12-4 and TRBJ2-7; no DNA is available, so the TRBD2 call from TCRdb remains unchecked. The CDR3 sequence is 15 residues long. The CDR3 sequence: CASSFGPLRGYEQYF.